The source of this TCR beta chain is a study of cytomegalovirus exposure and HLA in healthy donors. Here immunoSEQ multiplex PCR was the method, and the copy in TCRdb shows in-frame clones only, minus some. Among about 150,000 clones listed, roughly nine tenths were seen once. The study, taken as a whole, reports: Specificity for CMV antigens was confirmed in vitro for three of the CMV-associated chains. Investigators reported 164 TCR beta chains as tied to cytomegalovirus.

The trim removed 2 bases at V and 5 bases at J, leaving 1 base unmatched. Germline CDR1 is MNHNS and CDR2 is SASEGT. This CDR3 has 14 amino acids. Points on this clone: The antigen is not known.

Sample: PBMCs. This chain joins TRBV6-1 and TRBJ2-1, with 9 nucleotides matching TRBD1. The source is a woman aged 18-29 years in good health and CMV-seropositive. The CDR3 DNA reads TGTGCCAGCAGTGAACGGACAGGGGACAATGAGCAGTTCTTC. This encodes CASSERTGDNEQFF.